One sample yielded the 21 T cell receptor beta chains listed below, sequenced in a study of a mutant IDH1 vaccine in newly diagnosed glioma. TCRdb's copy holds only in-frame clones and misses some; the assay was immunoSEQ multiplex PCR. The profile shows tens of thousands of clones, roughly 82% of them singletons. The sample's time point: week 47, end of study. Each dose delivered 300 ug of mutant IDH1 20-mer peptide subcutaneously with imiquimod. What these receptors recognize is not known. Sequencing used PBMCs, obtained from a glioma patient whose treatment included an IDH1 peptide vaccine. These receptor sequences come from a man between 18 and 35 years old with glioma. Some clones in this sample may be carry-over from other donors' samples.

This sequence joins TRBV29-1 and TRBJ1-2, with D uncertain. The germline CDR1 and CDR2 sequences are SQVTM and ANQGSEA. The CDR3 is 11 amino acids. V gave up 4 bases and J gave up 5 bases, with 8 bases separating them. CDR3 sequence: CSVVVGYGYTF. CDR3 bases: TGCAGCGTTGTTGTGGGTTATGGCTACACCTTC. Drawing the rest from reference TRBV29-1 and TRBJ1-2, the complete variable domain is SAVISQKPSRDICQRGTSLTIQCQVDSQVTMMFWYRQQPGQSLTLIATANQGSEATYESGFVIDKFPISRPNLTFSTLTVSNMSPEDSSIYLCSVVVGYGYTFGSGTRLTVV.

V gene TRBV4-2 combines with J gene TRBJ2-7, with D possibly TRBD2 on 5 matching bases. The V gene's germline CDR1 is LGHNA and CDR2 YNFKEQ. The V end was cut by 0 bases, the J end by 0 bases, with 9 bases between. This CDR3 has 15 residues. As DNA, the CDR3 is TGTGCCAGCAGCCAAGAACCCAGCGGCTCCTACGAGCAGTACTTC. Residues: CASSQEPSGSYEQYF.

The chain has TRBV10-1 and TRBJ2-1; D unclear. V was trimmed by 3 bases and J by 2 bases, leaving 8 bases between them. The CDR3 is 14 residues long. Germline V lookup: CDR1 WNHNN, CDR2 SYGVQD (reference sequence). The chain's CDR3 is CASSERDTYNEQFF. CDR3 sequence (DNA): TGCGCCAGCAGTGAAAGAGACACCTACAATGAGCAGTTCTTC.

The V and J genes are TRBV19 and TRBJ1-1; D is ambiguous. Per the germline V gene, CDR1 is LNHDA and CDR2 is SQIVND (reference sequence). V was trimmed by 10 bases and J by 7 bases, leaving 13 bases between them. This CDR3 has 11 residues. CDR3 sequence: CATPHEGEAFF. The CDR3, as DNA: TGTGCCACTCCACACGAGGGTGAAGCTTTCTTT.

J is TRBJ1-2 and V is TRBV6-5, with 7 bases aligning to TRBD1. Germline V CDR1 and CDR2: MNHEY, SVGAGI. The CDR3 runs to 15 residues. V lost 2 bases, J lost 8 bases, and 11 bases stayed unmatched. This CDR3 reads CASSYDRAGSGGYTF. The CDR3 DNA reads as TGTGCCAGCAGTTACGACAGGGCAGGGTCGGGAGGCTACACCTTC.

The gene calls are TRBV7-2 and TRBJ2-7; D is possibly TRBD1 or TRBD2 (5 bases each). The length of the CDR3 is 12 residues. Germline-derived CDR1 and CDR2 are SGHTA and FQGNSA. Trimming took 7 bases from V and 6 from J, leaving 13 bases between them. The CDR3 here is CASTTAGTEQYF. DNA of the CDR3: TGTGCCAGCACAACCGCAGGGACCGAGCAGTACTTC.

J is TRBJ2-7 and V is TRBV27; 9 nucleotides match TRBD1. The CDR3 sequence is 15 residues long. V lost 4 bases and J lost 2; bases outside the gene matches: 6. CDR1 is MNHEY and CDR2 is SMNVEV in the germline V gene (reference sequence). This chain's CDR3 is CASSSPRQGAYEQYF. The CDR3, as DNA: TGTGCCAGCAGTTCGCCCCGACAGGGGGCCTACGAGCAGTACTTC.

CDR3 in DNA: TGTGCCAGCAGTTACCGGGACATTGGAGAGACCCAGTACTTC. Its protein product is CASSYRDIGETQYF. The rearrangement links TRBV6-5 to TRBJ2-5, with D possibly matching TRBD1 (6 bases). The V gene's germline CDR1 is MNHEY and CDR2 SVGAGI. The CDR3 has 14 amino acids. Between the trimmed V and J ends, which lost 2 bases and 4 bases, there was a span of 11 bases.

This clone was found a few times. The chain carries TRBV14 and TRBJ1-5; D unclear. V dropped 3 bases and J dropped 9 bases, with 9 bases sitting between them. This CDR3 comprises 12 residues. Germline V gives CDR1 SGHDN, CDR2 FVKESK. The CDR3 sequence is CASSHYGGPQHF. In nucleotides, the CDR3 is TGTGCCAGCAGCCATTATGGCGGGCCCCAGCATTTT.

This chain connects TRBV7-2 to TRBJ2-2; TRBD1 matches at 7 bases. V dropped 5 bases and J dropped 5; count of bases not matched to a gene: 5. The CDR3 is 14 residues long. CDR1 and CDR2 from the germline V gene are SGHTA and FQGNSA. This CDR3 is CASSGTVKTGELFF. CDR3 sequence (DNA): TGTGCCAGCAGCGGGACAGTGAAAACCGGGGAGCTGTTTTTT.

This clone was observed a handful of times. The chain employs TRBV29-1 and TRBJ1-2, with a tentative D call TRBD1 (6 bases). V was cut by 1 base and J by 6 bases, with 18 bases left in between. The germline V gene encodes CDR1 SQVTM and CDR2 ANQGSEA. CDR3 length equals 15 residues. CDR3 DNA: TGCAGCGTTGAAGGCCCCGCGGGGCCAGGGGATGGCTACACCTTC. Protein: CSVEGPAGPGDGYTF.

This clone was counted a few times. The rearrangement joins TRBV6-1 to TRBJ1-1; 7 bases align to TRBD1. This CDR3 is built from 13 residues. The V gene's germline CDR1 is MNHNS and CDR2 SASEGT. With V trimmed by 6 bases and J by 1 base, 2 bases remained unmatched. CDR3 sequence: CASSGQANTEAFF. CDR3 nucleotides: TGTGCCAGCAGCGGACAGGCGAACACTGAAGCTTTCTTT.

This chain's CDR3 is CASSEWKTQPQHF. For the CDR3, the DNA is TGTGCCAGCAGTGAATGGAAAACGCAGCCCCAGCATTTT. The genes are TRBV2 and TRBJ1-5; no clear D. Germline CDR1 reads SNHLY; CDR2 reads FYNNEI. V was trimmed by 2 bases and J by 7 bases, leaving 9 bases between them. The CDR3 has 13 residues.

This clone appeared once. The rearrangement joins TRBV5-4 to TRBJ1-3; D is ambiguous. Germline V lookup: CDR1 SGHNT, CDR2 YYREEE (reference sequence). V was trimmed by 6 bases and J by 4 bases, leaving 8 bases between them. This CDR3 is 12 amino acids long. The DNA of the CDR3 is TGTGCCAGCACCTTCCCGGGAAACACCATATATTTT. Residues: CASTFPGNTIYF.

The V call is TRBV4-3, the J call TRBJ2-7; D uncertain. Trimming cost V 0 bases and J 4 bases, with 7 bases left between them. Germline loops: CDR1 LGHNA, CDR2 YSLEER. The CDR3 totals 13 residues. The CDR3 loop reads CASSQEAEYEQYF. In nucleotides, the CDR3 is TGCGCCAGCAGCCAAGAGGCCGAGTACGAGCAGTACTTC.

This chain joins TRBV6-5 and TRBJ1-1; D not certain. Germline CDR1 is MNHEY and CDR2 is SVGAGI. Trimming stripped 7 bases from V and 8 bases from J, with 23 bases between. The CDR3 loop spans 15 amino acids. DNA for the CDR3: TGTGCCAGCACTCGGACCAGGCAGAGTTCTTCGGAAGCTTTCTTT. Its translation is CASTRTRQSSSEAFF.

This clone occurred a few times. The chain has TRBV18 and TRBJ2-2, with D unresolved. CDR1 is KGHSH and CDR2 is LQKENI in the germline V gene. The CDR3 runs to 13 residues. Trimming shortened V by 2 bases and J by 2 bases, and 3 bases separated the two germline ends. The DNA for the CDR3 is TGTGCCAGCTCACCAGACAACACCGGGGAGCTGTTTTTT. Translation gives CASSPDNTGELFF.

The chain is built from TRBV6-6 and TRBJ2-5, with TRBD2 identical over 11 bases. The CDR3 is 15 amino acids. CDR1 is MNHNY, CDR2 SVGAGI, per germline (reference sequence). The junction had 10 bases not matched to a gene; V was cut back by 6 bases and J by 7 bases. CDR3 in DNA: TGTGCCAGCAGACAACTAGCGGGAGAGTTTGCGACCCAGTACTTC. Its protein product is CASRQLAGEFATQYF.

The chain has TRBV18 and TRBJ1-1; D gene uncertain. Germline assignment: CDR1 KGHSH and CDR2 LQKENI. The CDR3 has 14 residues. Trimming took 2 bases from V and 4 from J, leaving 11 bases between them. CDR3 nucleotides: TGTGCCAGCTCACCAGCCGCCGTGGGCACTGAAGCTTTCTTT. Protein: CASSPAAVGTEAFF.

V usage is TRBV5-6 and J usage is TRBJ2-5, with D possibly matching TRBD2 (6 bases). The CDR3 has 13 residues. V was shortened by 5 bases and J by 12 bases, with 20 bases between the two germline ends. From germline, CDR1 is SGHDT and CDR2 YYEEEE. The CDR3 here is CASSHPLLTGEYF. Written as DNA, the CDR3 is TGTGCCAGCAGTCACCCCCTTTTGACGGGGGAGTACTTC.

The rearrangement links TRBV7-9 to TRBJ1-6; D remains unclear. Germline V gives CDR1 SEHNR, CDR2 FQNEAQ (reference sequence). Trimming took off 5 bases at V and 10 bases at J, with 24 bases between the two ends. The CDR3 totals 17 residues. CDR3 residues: CASSPRFSAGLGSPLHF. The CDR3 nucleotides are TGTGCCAGCAGCCCACGTTTCTCGGCCGGGCTGGGATCACCCCTCCACTTT.